This TCR beta chain was documented in a study of cytomegalovirus exposure and HLA in healthy donors. With 2 bases removed from V and 4 bases from J, the gap between germline ends came to 8 bases. The CDR3 covers 14 residues. Germline V gives CDR1 SNHLY, CDR2 FYNNEI. Both 60 Vbeta primers and 13 Jbeta primers went into the PCR. Assay used: immunoSEQ multiplex PCR; TCRdb lists only in-frame clones, some missing. The data show around 170,000 clones, roughly 70% seen once. The V call is TRBV2, the J call TRBJ1-4; D may be TRBD1 (5 bases). The receptor's source is a girl aged 10-17 years in good health and CMV-seronegative. Sequencing was done on a sample of PBMCs. The chain's CDR3 is CASSETGFNEKLFF. Written as DNA, the CDR3 is TGTGCCAGCAGTGAAACAGGATTTAATGAAAAACTGTTTTTT.